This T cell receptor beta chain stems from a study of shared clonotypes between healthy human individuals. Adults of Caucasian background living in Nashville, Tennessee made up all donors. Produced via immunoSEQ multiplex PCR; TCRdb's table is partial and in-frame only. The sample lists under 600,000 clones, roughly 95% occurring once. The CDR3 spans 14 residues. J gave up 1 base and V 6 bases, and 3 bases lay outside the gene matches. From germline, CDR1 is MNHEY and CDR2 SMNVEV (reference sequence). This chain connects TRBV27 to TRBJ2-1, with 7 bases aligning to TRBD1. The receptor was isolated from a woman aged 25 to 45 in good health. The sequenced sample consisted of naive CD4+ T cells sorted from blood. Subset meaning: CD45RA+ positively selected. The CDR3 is CASSQGESYNEQFF. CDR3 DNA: TGTGCCAGCAGCCAGGGGGAGTCCTACAATGAGCAGTTCTTC.